This T cell receptor (beta chain) was captured in a study of T cells in localized non-small cell lung cancer. Findings of the study overall: Across samples, adjacent lung featured a median roughly 61 of the top 100 tumor clones. A raised T cell density in blood coincided with lengthier overall survival. Investigators sequenced only a single tumor region, leaving heterogeneity possible. Tumor showed lower T cell clonality than uninvolved adjacent lung, where it was highest.

Measured with immunoSEQ multiplex PCR; TCRdb has only the in-frame clones, and not every one. The sample records 30,000 to 40,000 clones, 88% being singletons. This CDR3 is built from 14 residues. Germline V gene sequence: CDR1 SGHTA, CDR2 FQGNSA. The V gene lost 7 bases and the J gene lost 8 bases, with 18 bases spanning the gap. Points on this clone: The antigen remains undetermined.

V usage is TRBV7-2 and J usage is TRBJ2-1; unclear D gene. The sequence derives from a woman aged 35-75 years with stage I lung adenocarcinoma. The source material was peripheral blood, sampled before any cancer treatment. In DNA form, the CDR3 reads TGTGCCAGCACCGCGGACCGCGGCCTCCATGAGCAGTTCTTC. This codes for CASTADRGLHEQFF.